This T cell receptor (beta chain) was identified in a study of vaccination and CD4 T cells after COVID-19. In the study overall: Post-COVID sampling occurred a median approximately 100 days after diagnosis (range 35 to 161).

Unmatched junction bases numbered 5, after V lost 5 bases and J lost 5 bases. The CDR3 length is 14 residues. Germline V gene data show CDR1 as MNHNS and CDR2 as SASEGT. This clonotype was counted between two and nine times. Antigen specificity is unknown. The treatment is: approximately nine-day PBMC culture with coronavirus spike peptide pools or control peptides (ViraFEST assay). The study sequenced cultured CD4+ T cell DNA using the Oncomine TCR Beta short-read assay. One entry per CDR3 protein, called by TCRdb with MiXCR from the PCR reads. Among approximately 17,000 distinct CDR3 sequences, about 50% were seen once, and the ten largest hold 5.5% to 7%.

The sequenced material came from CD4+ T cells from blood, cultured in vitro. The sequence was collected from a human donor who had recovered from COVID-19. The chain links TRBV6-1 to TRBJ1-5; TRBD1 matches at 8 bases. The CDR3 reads CASSRTGSDQPQHF. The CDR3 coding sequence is TGTGCCAGCAGTCGGACAGGGAGCGATCAGCCCCAGCATTTT.